The rows below give T cell receptor beta chains drawn from one sample of a study of PD-1 blockade in classical Hodgkin lymphoma. Here immunoSEQ multiplex PCR was the method, and the copy in TCRdb shows in-frame clones only, minus some. The sample includes around 5,000 clones, approximately 90% of them seen just once. Sequencing input: CD8+ T cells from blood. These receptor sequences come from a human donor with classical Hodgkin lymphoma. Each CDR3 is given with its conserved first and last residue. A D gene is named only where the DNA matches it firmly. Clone size is given for some rows only: seen once, a few or many times, or a class if the clone is expanded.

DNA: TGCAGCGGGCGTGCAGGCATGTACAATGAGCAGTTCTTC
CDR3: CSGRAGMYNEQFF
D: .
J: TRBJ2-1
V: TRBV29-1
size: .

DNA: TGTGCCAGCAGCGGGGGGGCGGTTGGAGAGCAGTTCTTC
CDR3: CASSGGAVGEQFF
D: TRBD2
J: TRBJ2-1
V: TRBV25-1
size: .

DNA: TGTGCCAGCAGTTTGAGAGGCGAGCAGTACTTC
CDR3: CASSLRGEQYF
D: .
J: TRBJ2-7
V: TRBV28
size: .

DNA: TGTGCCAGCAGCTTAGTGCGGGGGGGCACAGATACGCAGTATTTT
CDR3: CASSLVRGGTDTQYF
D: TRBD2
J: TRBJ2-3
V: TRBV7-9
size: once

DNA: TGCGCCAGCAGCTTGGGCGGGGGTGAAAAACTGTTTTTT
CDR3: CASSLGGGEKLFF
D: .
J: TRBJ1-4
V: TRBV5-1
size: .

DNA: TGTGCCAGCAGTCAAAACCCAGGACCGAATGAAAAACTGTTTTTT
CDR3: CASSQNPGPNEKLFF
D: .
J: TRBJ1-4
V: TRBV7-8
size: few

DNA: TGTGCCACCAGCCTGGAGCGGGAAGGGGCCAAAAACATTCAGTACTTC
CDR3: CATSLEREGAKNIQYF
D: TRBD2
J: TRBJ2-4
V: TRBV15
size: few

DNA: TGTGCCAGCAGCTCAGGACTAGCGGGCTACGAGCAGTACTTC
CDR3: CASSSGLAGYEQYF
D: TRBD2
J: TRBJ2-7
V: TRBV13
size: .

DNA: TGCGCCAGCAGCCAAGATCTAGCGGGGGGGCCAGATACGCAGTATTTT
CDR3: CASSQDLAGGPDTQYF
D: TRBD2
J: TRBJ2-3
V: TRBV4-3
size: .

DNA: TGTGCCAGCAGCGAATCGGGGACCTGGGGTGAGACCCAGTACTTC
CDR3: CASSESGTWGETQYF
D: .
J: TRBJ2-5
V: TRBV7-3
size: .

DNA: TGTGCCAGCAGCTTAGGGCTCCTCGGTGAGCAGTTCTTC
CDR3: CASSLGLLGEQFF
D: .
J: TRBJ2-1
V: TRBV11-2
size: .

DNA: TGTGCCAGCAGCTCAATCGGATACGAGCAGTACTTC
CDR3: CASSSIGYEQYF
D: .
J: TRBJ2-7
V: TRBV13
size: .

DNA: TGTGCCAGCAGTCAAGGCGGGCAGGGGGATAGACCCCTCCACTTT
CDR3: CASSQGGQGDRPLHF
D: TRBD1
J: TRBJ1-6
V: TRBV25-1
size: .

DNA: TGCAGCGTTGAAACGGGCAGCCAAGAGACCCAGTACTTC
CDR3: CSVETGSQETQYF
D: .
J: TRBJ2-5
V: TRBV29-1
size: .

DNA: TGTGCCAGCAGCTTCGGGCAGGGGGATTATGGCTACACCTTC
CDR3: CASSFGQGDYGYTF
D: TRBD1
J: TRBJ1-2
V: TRBV7-9
size: .

DNA: TGTGCCAGTAGTATAGATCTACAGGGTGGGGGCGGCTACACCTTC
CDR3: CASSIDLQGGGGYTF
D: .
J: TRBJ1-2
V: TRBV19
size: .

DNA: TGCGCCAGCAGCCAAGATGGGGGGCCGAGCACAGATACGCAGTATTTT
CDR3: CASSQDGGPSTDTQYF
D: .
J: TRBJ2-3
V: TRBV4-3
size: .

DNA: TGTGCCAGCAGCTTAGGGGCTAGCGGGGGCCTCGAGCAGTACTTC
CDR3: CASSLGASGGLEQYF
D: TRBD2
J: TRBJ2-7
V: TRBV7-9
size: .

DNA: TGTGCCAGCAGTGGGGGGGCTGCTGATACGCAGTATTTT
CDR3: CASSGGAADTQYF
D: .
J: TRBJ2-3
V: TRBV2
size: .

DNA: TGTGCCTGGAGTGTAGGGGCGGGCGAGCAGTACTTC
CDR3: CAWSVGAGEQYF
D: .
J: TRBJ2-7
V: TRBV30
size: .

DNA: TGTGCCAGCAGTTACTCGACTCTTAGCTCCTACAATGAGCAGTTCTTC
CDR3: CASSYSTLSSYNEQFF
D: .
J: TRBJ2-1
V: TRBV10-3
size: .

DNA: TGCGCCAGCAGCTTGGAGGGATCGATGGGCTACTACGAGCAGTACTTC
CDR3: CASSLEGSMGYYEQYF
D: .
J: TRBJ2-7
V: TRBV5-1
size: .

DNA: TGTGCCAGCAGCTTAGTAGAGGGGCCACGCACAGATACGCAGTATTTT
CDR3: CASSLVEGPRTDTQYF
D: .
J: TRBJ2-3
V: TRBV7-2
size: .

DNA: TGTGCCAGCCTCGGGACAGTCTCCTACGAGCAGTACTTC
CDR3: CASLGTVSYEQYF
D: TRBD1
J: TRBJ2-7
V: TRBV28
size: .

DNA: TGTGCCAGCAGCTCCCGACTAACCGGGCCATCCTACAATGAGCAGTTCTTC
CDR3: CASSSRLTGPSYNEQFF
D: .
J: TRBJ2-1
V: TRBV11-2
size: .

DNA: TGTGCCAGCAGCTCTACGGAGGGACTGTTTTCCTACAATGAGCAGTTCTTC
CDR3: CASSSTEGLFSYNEQFF
D: .
J: TRBJ2-1
V: TRBV27
size: .

DNA: TGCGCCAGCACCTATATCGACGGGGGGACTGAAGCTTTCTTT
CDR3: CASTYIDGGTEAFF
D: .
J: TRBJ1-1
V: TRBV4-3
size: .

DNA: TGTGCCAGCCCCGACGAGCAGTACTTC
CDR3: CASPDEQYF
D: .
J: TRBJ2-7
V: TRBV19
size: .

DNA: TGTGCCAGCAGTTTGACTAGCGGGGACAACAATGAGCAGTTCTTC
CDR3: CASSLTSGDNNEQFF
D: TRBD2
J: TRBJ2-1
V: TRBV28
size: .

DNA: TGTGCCAGCAGCGCCGCTAAGGAGCAGGGGGTGGGTTCTGGGGCCAACGTCCTGACTTTC
CDR3: CASSAAKEQGVGSGANVLTF
D: TRBD1
J: TRBJ2-6
V: TRBV9
size: .

DNA: TGTGCCAGCAGCTATAGCGACCTACCGCGATACGAGCAGTACTTC
CDR3: CASSYSDLPRYEQYF
D: .
J: TRBJ2-7
V: TRBV7-8
size: once

DNA: TGTGCCAGCAGTCGCGGACCCGCCTGGATAGTCCCCCTCCACTTT
CDR3: CASSRGPAWIVPLHF
D: .
J: TRBJ1-6
V: TRBV27
size: few

DNA: TGTGCCAGTTATCAAGGGGGGGGCAATGGCTACACCTTC
CDR3: CASYQGGGNGYTF
D: .
J: TRBJ1-2
V: TRBV9
size: .

DNA: TGTGCCAGCAGCCAGAGGGCGGGGACAGGGGGCACCGGGGAGCTGTTTTTT
CDR3: CASSQRAGTGGTGELFF
D: TRBD1
J: TRBJ2-2
V: TRBV4-2
size: .

DNA: TGTGCCAGCAGCGTAGTGGGGGGTCAGGGGCCGCAGTACTTC
CDR3: CASSVVGGQGPQYF
D: .
J: TRBJ2-7
V: TRBV9
size: .

DNA: TGTGCCAGCAGCGTAGGCCGGGGGGCAGATCAGCCCCAGCATTTT
CDR3: CASSVGRGADQPQHF
D: .
J: TRBJ1-5
V: TRBV9
size: few

DNA: TGTGCCAGCAGCCCTAGATGGGGAATACTTCCCTCCTACGAGCAGTACTTC
CDR3: CASSPRWGILPSYEQYF
D: .
J: TRBJ2-7
V: TRBV11-2
size: .

DNA: TGTGCCAGCAGCTTAATGACAGAGCAGTTCTTC
CDR3: CASSLMTEQFF
D: .
J: TRBJ2-1
V: TRBV7-9
size: .

DNA: TGTGCCAGCAGTACTGGGGAGGCCACCGGGGAGCTGTTTTTT
CDR3: CASSTGEATGELFF
D: .
J: TRBJ2-2
V: TRBV6-1
size: .

DNA: TGTGCCTGGAGTGGGACTAGCGGGAGTGACGGGGAGCTGTTTTTT
CDR3: CAWSGTSGSDGELFF
D: TRBD2
J: TRBJ2-2
V: TRBV30
size: .

DNA: TGTGCCAGCAGCTTACAGGGGGCTACAGATACGCAGTATTTT
CDR3: CASSLQGATDTQYF
D: TRBD1
J: TRBJ2-3
V: TRBV7-6
size: .